A single sample gave rise to the 25 T cell receptor beta chains below, sequenced in a study of shared clonotypes between healthy human individuals. Assay used: immunoSEQ multiplex PCR; TCRdb lists only in-frame clones, some missing. The sample consists of approximately 2.4 million clones, more than 90% of them appearing once. The sample comprised naive CD4+ T cells sorted from blood. As for subset: CD45RA+ positively selected. The origin of the receptors is a young man in good health.

V is TRBV6-1 and J is TRBJ1-1, with a tentative D call TRBD1 (6 bases). The CDR3 contains 14 residues. Trimming stripped 5 bases from V and 4 bases from J, with 14 bases between. Germline-derived CDR1 and CDR2 are MNHNS and SASEGT. The DNA for the CDR3 is TGTGCCAGCAGTTCACAGGGCTTGGTCACTGAAGCTTTCTTT. It yields the protein CASSSQGLVTEAFF.

The V gene is TRBV4-3, the J gene TRBJ1-5; D unclear. Germline V gene lookup returns CDR1 LGHNA and CDR2 YSLEER. The V end lost 0 bases, the J end lost 6 bases, and 9 bases lay between the germline ends. CDR3 size: 14 residues. This CDR3 is CASSQDLAGQPQHF. DNA for the CDR3: TGCGCCAGCAGCCAAGATTTAGCGGGTCAGCCCCAGCATTTT.

This clone was seen a single time. The chain combines TRBV18 with TRBJ2-7; 11 bases agree with TRBD1. CDR1 KGHSH and CDR2 LQKENI come from the germline V gene. The CDR3 extends over 15 amino acids. The junction had 5 bases not matched to a gene; V was cut back by 3 bases and J by 4 bases. The CDR3 is CASSPTGQGGYEQYF. CDR3 nucleotides: TGTGCCAGCTCACCGACGGGACAGGGGGGGTACGAGCAGTACTTC. The full variable domain, completed using reference TRBV18 and TRBJ2-7, is NAGVMQNPRHLVRRRGQEARLRCSPMKGHSHVYWYRQLPEEGLKFMVYLQKENIIDESGMPKERFSAEFPKEGPSILRIQQVVRGDSAAYFCASSPTGQGGYEQYFGPGTRLTVT.

The chain's CDR3 is CASSLDRGAIKYGYTF. The CDR3 nucleotides read TGTGCCAGCAGCTTGGACAGGGGGGCTATAAAGTATGGCTACACCTTC. This chain uses TRBV5-6 with TRBJ1-2; 8 bases fit TRBD1. The length of the CDR3 is 16 residues. Germline loops: CDR1 SGHDT, CDR2 YYEEEE. V was pared by 0 bases and J by 5 bases, with 9 bases of the junction left unmatched.

The chain combines TRBV28 with TRBJ1-6, with a possible D match to TRBD1 (5 bases). The CDR3 covers 17 residues. Germline CDR1 is MDHEN and CDR2 is SYDVKM. The V and J ends lost 7 bases and 7 bases respectively, with 23 bases between them. This CDR3 is CASTIPGDTRGNSPLHF. Written as DNA, the CDR3 is TGTGCCAGCACAATCCCTGGTGACACAAGGGGAAATTCACCCCTCCACTTT.

V usage is TRBV18 and J usage is TRBJ2-7, with TRBD1 matching over 8 bases. The CDR3 has 14 residues. J was trimmed by 5 bases and V by 3 bases; bases with no gene match: 6. Germline-derived CDR1 and CDR2 are KGHSH and LQKENI. Here the CDR3 DNA reads TGTGCCAGCTCACCGCAGGACAGGGTCCACGAGCAGTACTTC. Its translation: CASSPQDRVHEQYF.

The CDR3: CAGKGSNYGYTF. The CDR3 DNA reads TGTGCCGGGAAGGGGTCTAACTATGGCTACACCTTC. The chain combines TRBV30 with TRBJ1-2, with TRBD1 as a possible D gene (5 bases). The V gene lost 8 bases and the J gene lost 0 bases, with 10 bases spanning the gap. The CDR3 length is 12 residues. Germline CDR1 is GTSNPN and CDR2 is SVGIG (reference sequence).

V gene TRBV20-1 combines with J gene TRBJ1-1, with D perhaps TRBD1 (5 bases). V was trimmed by 6 bases and J by 11 bases, leaving 16 bases between them. Looked up from germline, CDR1 is DFQATT and CDR2 is SNEGSKA (reference sequence). The CDR3 consists of 11 residues. The CDR3 DNA reads as TGCAGTGCCTCGGGACTTAAAGATGCTTTCTTT. Protein sequence: CSASGLKDAFF.

In regard to this clone: Other DNA sequences from this sample encode an identical CDR3 as well. The chain links TRBV18 to TRBJ2-2; D remains ambiguous. Germline V gene lookup returns CDR1 KGHSH and CDR2 LQKENI. V shed 1 base and J shed 2 bases, with 8 bases lying between them. There are 15 residues in the CDR3. CDR3 sequence (DNA): TGTGCCAGCTCACCACTGGGTACCAACACCGGGGAGCTGTTTTTT. This codes for CASSPLGTNTGELFF.

For this clone: This sample includes further DNA sequences coding for the same CDR3. The gene calls are TRBV28 and TRBJ2-7, with TRBD1 identical over 7 bases. V shed 6 bases, J shed 6 bases, and the junction held 8 bases outside the gene matches. CDR1 and CDR2 from the germline V gene are MDHEN and SYDVKM. This CDR3 region has 13 residues. In DNA, the CDR3 is TGTGCCAGCAGCCCAAGGACAGGTCGCGAGCAGTACTTC. Translating gives CASSPRTGREQYF.

The genes are TRBV5-1 and TRBJ2-7, with 7 positions matching TRBD2. Trimming at V came to 4 bases and at J to 5 bases, leaving 12 bases not matched to a gene. The CDR3 length is 15 residues. CDR1 and CDR2 (germline): SGHRS, YFSETQ. CDR3: CASSRRASGTDEQYF. The CDR3 DNA is TGCGCCAGCAGCCGGCGGGCTAGCGGTACCGACGAGCAGTACTTC.

CDR3 region: CASRGAGGPADTQYF. The CDR3 nucleotides read TGCGCCAGCAGAGGGGCGGGGGGCCCCGCAGATACGCAGTATTTT. J is TRBJ2-3 and V is TRBV5-1; 8 nucleotides align to TRBD2. Germline CDR1 is SGHRS and CDR2 is YFSETQ. This CDR3 is 15 amino acids long. The V segment lost 5 bases and the J segment 4 bases; nucleotides outside the gene matches: 9.

The V call is TRBV21-1, the J call TRBJ1-1. TRBV21-1 is given as a pseudogene. CDR3 size: 9 residues. Here the CDR3 reads CASSLGAFF. In DNA, the CDR3 is TGTGCCAGCAGCCTGGGGGCTTTCTTT.

Concerning this clone itself: Distinct nucleotide sequences in the sample also encode this CDR3. The chain combines TRBV11-3 with TRBJ1-1, with unresolved D. CDR3 length: 12 residues. Germline V gives CDR1 SGHNT, CDR2 YENEEA. V lost 1 base, J lost 5 bases, and 5 bases lay in between. The CDR3 reads CASSLGPTEAFF. The CDR3 coding sequence is TGTGCCAGCAGCTTAGGTCCTACTGAAGCTTTCTTT.

The chain combines TRBV5-1 with TRBJ1-4; D ambiguous. Germline assignment: CDR1 SGHRS and CDR2 YFSETQ. Between the trimmed V and J ends, which lost 2 bases and 0 bases, there was a span of 11 bases. The CDR3 has 16 residues. This CDR3 reads CASSFYDWTTNEKLFF. CDR3 DNA sequence: TGCGCCAGCAGCTTTTACGACTGGACAACTAATGAAAAACTGTTTTTT. The full variable domain, rest sourced from reference TRBV5-1 and TRBJ1-4, is KAGVTQTPRYLIKTRGQQVTLSCSPISGHRSVSWYQQTPGQGLQFLFEYFSETQRNKGNFPGRFSGRQFSNSRSEMNVSTLELGDSALYLCASSFYDWTTNEKLFFGSGTQLSVL.

The rearrangement joins TRBV9 to TRBJ1-5; possible D gene TRBD1, 6 bases. Germline loops: CDR1 SGDLS, CDR2 YYNGEE. The V gene lost 0 bases and the J gene lost 7 bases, with 14 bases spanning the gap. There are 15 residues in the CDR3. The CDR3 nucleotides read TGTGCCAGCAGCGTAGATCCAGGGGCGGAACAGCCCCAGCATTTT. Residues: CASSVDPGAEQPQHF.

The rearrangement joins TRBV4-1 to TRBJ2-3, with D unclear. From germline, CDR1 is MGHRA and CDR2 YSYEKL. The CDR3 spans 14 residues. The V end lost 6 bases, the J end lost 0 bases, and 10 bases lay between the germline ends. The CDR3 DNA is TGCGCCAGCAGTGAAGCATCTAGCACAGATACGCAGTATTTT. Encoded protein: CASSEASSTDTQYF.

Details on this clone: Other DNA sequences of this sample code for an identical CDR3. The chain couples TRBV6-5 to TRBJ2-7; D might be TRBD1 or TRBD2, each matching 6 bases. The V end lost 8 bases, the J end lost 1 base, and 12 bases lay between the germline ends. Germline CDR1 and CDR2: MNHEY and SVGAGI. The CDR3 spans 13 residues. The DNA of the CDR3 is TGTGCCAGCCGACAAGGGGGGTCCTACGAGCAGTACTTC. Translation gives CASRQGGSYEQYF.

The CDR3 spells CASSWFARQNTEAFF. The CDR3 DNA reads as TGTGCCAGCAGTTGGTTTGCCAGACAGAACACTGAAGCTTTCTTT. This chain uses TRBV28 with TRBJ1-1, with unresolved D. Trimming stripped 4 bases from V and 1 base from J, with 13 bases between. The CDR3 has 15 amino acids. Germline V gene lookup returns CDR1 MDHEN and CDR2 SYDVKM.

CDR3 bases: TGTGCCAGTAGTACAGGGGCGGGGGCCACTGAAGCTTTCTTT. This codes for CASSTGAGATEAFF. The chain uses TRBV19 and TRBJ1-1; tentative D call: TRBD1 (6 bases). CDR1 is LNHDA, CDR2 SQIVND, per germline (reference sequence). CDR3 length equals 14 residues. V lost 4 bases and J lost 4, with 13 bases in between.

The chain joins TRBV7-8 to TRBJ2-3, with TRBD1 matching over 7 bases. The CDR3 is 14 amino acids. Trimming cost V 5 bases and J 4 bases; bases outside gene matches: 6. Germline-derived CDR1 and CDR2 are SGHVS and FQNEAQ. The CDR3 spells CASSPVTGSDTQYF. The CDR3 coding sequence is TGTGCCAGCAGCCCCGTGACAGGGTCAGATACGCAGTATTTT.

This rearrangement joins TRBV2 to TRBJ1-1; the D gene is possibly TRBD1 (5 bases). Trimming left V 7 bases short and J 0 bases short, with 12 bases between. The CDR3 has 14 residues. From germline, CDR1 is SNHLY and CDR2 FYNNEI. The DNA of the CDR3 is TGTGCCAGCACTACGGACATGTTGAACACTGAAGCTTTCTTT. It yields the protein CASTTDMLNTEAFF.

As for this clone: Different DNA sequences within this sample yield the same CDR3. The J gene is TRBJ1-4, the V gene TRBV6-6; D gene ambiguous. The CDR3 is made up of 12 amino acids. The V end was cut by 2 bases, the J end by 5 bases, with 3 bases between. Germline CDR1 MNHNY, CDR2 SVGAGI (reference sequence). The CDR3, as DNA: TGTGCCAGCAGTTACCCCAATGAAAAACTGTTTTTT. Translation: CASSYPNEKLFF.

The rearrangement uses TRBV5-4 and TRBJ2-3, with D possibly TRBD2 on 6 matching bases. The CDR3 is 15 residues long. Germline CDR1 and CDR2: SGHNT and YYREEE (reference sequence). V gave up 6 bases and J gave up 3 bases, with 17 bases separating them. CDR3 residues: CASTLIGGGTDTQYF. The CDR3 bases are TGTGCCAGCACCCTGATCGGGGGAGGAACAGATACGCAGTATTTT.

CDR3 in DNA: TGTGCCAGCAGTGAAAGGGCTAGCGGGAAGTCCGGGGAGCTGTTTTTT. Its protein is CASSERASGKSGELFF. The V call is TRBV2, the J call TRBJ2-2, with 9 bases that match TRBD2. V shed 2 bases, J shed 6 bases, and the junction held 7 bases outside the gene matches. Per germline, CDR1 SNHLY and CDR2 FYNNEI. The CDR3 has 16 amino acids.